This TCR beta chain comes out of a study of identical twins. Overall study findings and caveats: The degree of excess twin sharing was weaker in beta out-of-frame sequences.

Template switching added a universal primer site; cDNA carried unique molecular identifiers. TCRdb re-called the 5' RACE reads through MiXCR, storing one row per CDR3 protein. Of 700,000 or so distinct CDR3 sequences listed, approximately 9% are singletons. The germline V gene has CDR1 SGHVS and CDR2 FNYEAQ. The CDR3 has 14 residues. Trimming pared 3 bases from V and 7 bases from J, leaving 13 bases between. The table lists this clonotype with many counts. Its antigen remains unknown. The same data also went into a second study, on yellow fever vaccine responses in identical twins.

What was sequenced was PBMCs. This sequence originates from a woman aged 18-29 years in good health. The chain has TRBV7-6 and TRBJ1-5; D possibly corresponds to TRBD1 (5 bases). The CDR3 nucleotides are TGTGCCAGCAGCTTGGGTAGGGGATCGCAGCCCCAGCATTTT. Translation: CASSLGRGSQPQHF. The complete variable domain, with remaining parts taken from reference TRBV7-6 and TRBJ1-5, reads GAGVSQSPRYKVTKRGQDVALRCDPISGHVSLYWYRQALGQGPEFLTYFNYEAQQDKSGLPNDRFSAERPEGSISTLTIQRTEQRDSAMYRCASSLGRGSQPQHFGDGTRLSIL.